One sample yielded the 13 T cell receptor beta chains listed below, sequenced in a study of Graves' ophthalmopathy and Graves' hyperthyroidism. Amplification from RNA transcripts yielded the TCR beta CDR3 regions. Scientists carried out first-round RT-PCR using HTBI primers and then a second-round multiplex PCR. TCRdb re-derived calls from the multiplex PCR reads in MiXCR, one entry per CDR3 protein. The data contain some 410,000 distinct CDR3 sequences, around 21% of them singletons. The sequenced material came from peripheral blood. The receptor source for this set is a woman aged 18-29 years with stable Graves' hyperthyroidism.

There are a few counts of this clonotype. One end of the junction varies from germline; a read error may be responsible. The rearrangement joins TRBV2 to TRBJ2-5, with D unresolved. Germline V gives CDR1 SNHLY, CDR2 FYNNEI. The CDR3 sequence is 13 residues long. CDR3 amino acids: CASTVEYQDTQYF. CDR3 DNA sequence: TGTGCCAGCACCGTCGAGTACCAAGATACCCAGTACTTC. Full variable domain (outside the CDR3, taken from reference TRBV2 and TRBJ2-5): EPEVTQTPSHQVTQMGQEVILRCVPISNHLYFYWYRQILGQKVEFLVSFYNNEISEKSEIFDDQFSVERPDGSNFTLKIRSTKLEDSAMYFCASTVEYQDTQYFGPGTRLLVL.

The chain employs TRBV6-1 and TRBJ2-7; a possible D gene is TRBD1 (5 bases). Germline assignment: CDR1 MNHNS and CDR2 SASEGT. Trimming removed 5 bases from V and 0 bases from J, with 8 bases in between. This CDR3 spans 13 amino acids. CDR3 amino acids: CASSTGISYEQYF. CDR3 DNA sequence: TGTGCCAGCAGTACAGGCATCTCCTACGAGCAGTACTTC.

The chain couples TRBV12-3 or TRBV12-4 to TRBJ2-5; D is possibly TRBD1 (6 bases). V was shortened by 3 bases and J by 4 bases, with 18 bases between the two germline ends. The CDR3 length is 16 residues. The CDR3 coding sequence is TGTGCCAGCAGTTTTTCGCCCGCCGGACAGTTAGAGACCCAGTACTTC. This encodes CASSFSPAGQLETQYF.

This chain links TRBV12-3 or TRBV12-4 with TRBJ2-7; TRBD1 agrees at 7 bases. After removal of 2 bases from V and 2 bases from J, the junction contained 3 bases not matched to a gene. The CDR3 is made up of 14 amino acids. CDR3 DNA sequence: TGTGCCAGCAGTTTAAGTCAGGGGGCCTACGAGCAGTACTTC. It translates to CASSLSQGAYEQYF.

This clonotype was observed many times. This sequence joins TRBV20-1 and TRBJ2-7, with TRBD2 matching 9 bases. With V trimmed by 3 bases and J by 6 bases, 9 bases remained unmatched. Per the germline V gene, CDR1 is DFQATT and CDR2 is SNEGSKA (reference sequence). This CDR3 is 14 amino acids long. This CDR3 is CSASGERRGGEQYF. The CDR3 DNA reads as TGCAGTGCTAGCGGGGAGCGGCGGGGGGGCGAGCAGTACTTC.

As for this clonotype: The final CDR3 position lacks the conserved phenylalanine or tryptophan, pointing to a likely read error. The DNA is omitted, as the CDR3 cannot be located on it reliably, and the CDR3 follows TCRdb's listing. The gene calls are TRBV25-1 and TRBJ2-7; the tabulated D call, TRBD2, remains unverified against the DNA. The CDR3 is 16 amino acids long, termini counted. In germline, CDR1 is MGHDK, CDR2 SYGVNS. CDR3 loop: CASSEFGGGALDEQCL.

This chain uses TRBV6-1 with TRBJ1-5; D not resolved. Trimming left V 4 bases short and J 6 bases short, with 16 bases between. Germline CDR1 MNHNS, CDR2 SASEGT. The CDR3 spans 15 residues. As DNA, the CDR3 is TGTGCCAGCAGTGTCCAGACCGGGGAAGGTCAGCCCCAGCATTTT. This encodes CASSVQTGEGQPQHF.

This clonotype came up many times. The chain combines TRBV5-6 with TRBJ2-7; 7 positions agree with TRBD1. Per the germline V gene, CDR1 is SGHDT and CDR2 is YYEEEE. The CDR3 extends over 15 amino acids. J gave up 3 bases and V 4 bases, and 10 bases lay outside the gene matches. The CDR3 is CASSRTGRPNYEQYF. CDR3 bases: TGTGCCAGCAGCAGGACAGGTCGTCCTAACTACGAGCAGTACTTC. The full variable domain, rest sourced from reference TRBV5-6 and TRBJ2-7, is DAGVTQSPTHLIKTRGQQVTLRCSPKSGHDTVSWYQQALGQGPQFIFQYYEEEERQRGNFPDRFSGHQFPNYSSELNVNALLLGDSALYLCASSRTGRPNYEQYFGPGTRLTVT.

In this sample, this clonotype turned up many times. CDR3 protein: CATSDSEQANTEAFF. In nucleotides, the CDR3 is TGTGCCACCAGTGATTCGGAACAGGCGAACACTGAAGCTTTCTTT. This rearrangement joins TRBV24-1 to TRBJ1-1, with D perhaps matching TRBD1 (5 bases). The CDR3 consists of 15 residues. V was shortened by 2 bases and J by 1 base, with 10 bases between the two germline ends. Looked up from germline, CDR1 is KGHDR and CDR2 is SFDVKD.

In its sample, this clonotype was seen many times. The V gene is TRBV9, the J gene TRBJ2-5; D is possibly TRBD1 or TRBD2 (5 bases each). The length of the CDR3 is 14 residues. Germline CDR1 reads SGDLS; CDR2 reads YYNGEE. V lost 1 base and J 7 bases, leaving 14 bases between the germline ends. The chain's CDR3 is CASSVKGSEATQYF. The CDR3 DNA reads as TGTGCCAGCAGCGTAAAGGGGTCGGAGGCGACCCAGTACTTC.

This clonotype was seen many times. The chain carries TRBV20-1 and TRBJ2-7; 15 nucleotides line up with TRBD2. Germline lookup yields CDR1 DFQATT and CDR2 SNEGSKA (reference sequence). CDR3 length: 17 residues. The ends lost 5 bases at V and 1 base at J; junction bases unmatched: 9. The CDR3 DNA sequence: TGCAGTGCTCGGACTAGCGGGAGGGATGCACGGTCCTACGAGCAGTACTTC. Translated: CSARTSGRDARSYEQYF.

This clonotype occurred many times. V is TRBV24-1 and J is TRBJ2-2; 11 bases line up with TRBD2. After removal of 5 bases from V and 6 bases from J, the junction contained 1 base not matched to a gene. Germline V gives CDR1 KGHDR, CDR2 SFDVKD. The CDR3 covers 14 residues. In nucleotides, the CDR3 is TGTGCCACCAGTGCTAGCGGGAGGTCCGGGGAGCTGTTTTTT. Protein sequence: CATSASGRSGELFF.

This clonotype was detected ten times or more. This chain links TRBV30 with TRBJ2-2, with D perhaps being TRBD1 or TRBD2 (5 bases each). Germline V gene lookup returns CDR1 GTSNPN and CDR2 SVGIG (reference sequence). This CDR3 has 15 residues. V lost 3 bases and J 0 bases, leaving 11 bases between the germline ends. The CDR3 nucleotides are TGTGCCTGGAGCTGGGGGTTTACGAACACCGGGGAGCTGTTTTTT. This sequence encodes CAWSWGFTNTGELFF.